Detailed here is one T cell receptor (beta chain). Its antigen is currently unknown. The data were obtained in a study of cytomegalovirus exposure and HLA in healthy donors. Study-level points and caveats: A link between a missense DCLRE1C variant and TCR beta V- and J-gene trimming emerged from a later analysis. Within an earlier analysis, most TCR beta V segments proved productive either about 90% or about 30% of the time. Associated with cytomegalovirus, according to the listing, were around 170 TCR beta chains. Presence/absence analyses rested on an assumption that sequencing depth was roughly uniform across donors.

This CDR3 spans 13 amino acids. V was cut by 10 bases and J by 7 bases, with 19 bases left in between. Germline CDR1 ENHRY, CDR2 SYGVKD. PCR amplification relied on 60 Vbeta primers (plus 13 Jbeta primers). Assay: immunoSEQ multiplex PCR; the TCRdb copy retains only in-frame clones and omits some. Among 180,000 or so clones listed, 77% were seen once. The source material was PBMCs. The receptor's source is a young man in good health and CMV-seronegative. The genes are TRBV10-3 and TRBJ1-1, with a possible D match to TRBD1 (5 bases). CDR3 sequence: CANSGDRVGEAFF. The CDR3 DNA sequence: TGTGCCAATTCGGGGGACCGAGTGGGTGAAGCTTTCTTT.